The 16 T cell receptor beta chains below were found in one sample sequenced in a study of shared clonotypes between healthy human individuals. The data were produced by immunoSEQ multiplex PCR, yet TCRdb's version contains in-frame clones alone and is incomplete. The sample comprises under 700,000 clones, roughly 95% of which are singletons, and approximately 0.11% rests with the top ten. CD8 cells regarded as naive lacked CD45RO, were positively chosen for CCR7, and omitted terminally differentiated effector memory CD45RA+ cells. Sequencing input: naive CD8+ T cells sorted from blood. All receptors come from a woman aged 25 to 39 in good health.

This chain links TRBV5-4 with TRBJ2-7; the D gene is possibly TRBD1 (6 bases). Germline V gives CDR1 SGHNT, CDR2 YYREEE (reference sequence). The CDR3 sequence is 13 residues long. V was shortened by 8 bases and J by 4 bases, with 16 bases between the two germline ends. The CDR3 region is CASTGTKPYEQYF. The CDR3 nucleotides are TGTGCCAGTACCGGGACAAAACCATACGAGCAGTACTTC.

This clone was recorded once. The sample has other DNA sequences that encode this CDR3 too. The chain couples TRBV4-1 to TRBJ2-1; no definite D call. V gave up 0 bases and J gave up 6 bases, with 3 bases separating them. The CDR3 covers 12 residues. The germline V gene has CDR1 MGHRA and CDR2 YSYEKL. In nucleotides, the CDR3 is TGCGCCAGCAGCCAAGAAGGCAATGAGCAGTTCTTC. Its protein product is CASSQEGNEQFF.

The chain employs TRBV6-5 and TRBJ1-6; D is unclear. V lost 2 bases and J 0 bases, leaving 5 bases between the germline ends. This CDR3 spans 15 amino acids. Germline loops: CDR1 MNHEY, CDR2 SVGAGI. Here the CDR3 reads CASSYMSSYNSPLHF. Here the CDR3 DNA reads TGTGCCAGCAGTTACATGAGCTCCTATAATTCACCCCTCCACTTT.

The chain employs TRBV20-1 and TRBJ2-3; D not certain. The germline gives CDR1 DFQATT, CDR2 SNEGSKA (reference sequence). This CDR3 has 11 amino acids. V lost 3 bases to trimming and J lost 3 bases, with 4 bases between them. CDR3 DNA sequence: TGCAGTGCTAGGAAGACAGATACGCAGTATTTT. This encodes CSARKTDTQYF.

The chain links TRBV4-1 to TRBJ1-5; 7 positions match TRBD1. Germline CDR1 reads MGHRA; CDR2 reads YSYEKL. With 4 bases clipped from V and 5 bases from J, the junction kept 14 bases outside the gene matches. This CDR3 is 17 amino acids long. CDR3 sequence: CASSLEGTVGTDQPQHF. The CDR3 DNA sequence: TGCGCCAGCAGCCTCGAGGGGACAGTCGGGACGGATCAGCCCCAGCATTTT.

The V and J genes are TRBV29-1 and TRBJ2-7; D ambiguous. Trimming removed 4 bases at V and 2 bases at J, with 12 bases between. The length of the CDR3 is 13 residues. Germline V gives CDR1 SQVTM, CDR2 ANQGSEA. CDR3 protein: CSVVHPVTYEQYF. DNA of the CDR3: TGCAGCGTTGTTCACCCCGTTACCTACGAGCAGTACTTC.

The rearrangement uses TRBV19 and TRBJ2-1; 16 nucleotides line up with TRBD2. V lost 6 bases, J lost 6 bases, and 11 bases stayed unmatched. CDR1 and CDR2 (germline): LNHDA, SQIVND (reference sequence). The CDR3 totals 18 residues. In nucleotides, the CDR3 is TGTGCCAGTAGGGTGGGACTAGCGGGAGGGGGGTCTAGCAATGAGCAGTTCTTC. The encoded protein is CASRVGLAGGGSSNEQFF.

The V call is TRBV2, the J call TRBJ2-7, with TRBD1 identical over 7 bases. The germline CDR1 and CDR2 sequences are SNHLY and FYNNEI. The CDR3 has 13 amino acids. J lost 1 base, V lost 7 bases, and 4 bases had no gene match. CDR3 sequence (DNA): TGTGCCAGCATTGGGACAGAATCCTACGAGCAGTACTTC. This encodes CASIGTESYEQYF.

V is TRBV11-2 and J is TRBJ2-1; 8 bases align to TRBD2. The germline V gene has CDR1 SGHAT and CDR2 FQNNGV. J was trimmed by 8 bases and V by 4 bases; bases with no gene match: 7. The CDR3 loop spans 14 amino acids. The CDR3 sequence is CASSSGLALDEQFF. The CDR3 DNA sequence: TGTGCCAGCAGCTCTGGACTAGCTCTCGATGAGCAGTTCTTC.

This chain uses TRBV28 with TRBJ1-1, with 9 bases lining up with TRBD1. V shed 7 bases and J 6 bases; nucleotides not matched to a gene: 9. Germline-derived CDR1 and CDR2 are MDHEN and SYDVKM. The CDR3 is 14 amino acids. This CDR3 is CASIMTGGAAEAFF. The CDR3 nucleotides read TGTGCCAGCATCATGACAGGGGGAGCGGCTGAAGCTTTCTTT.

V and J are TRBV5-4 and TRBJ2-7; D tentatively reads TRBD1 or TRBD2 (5 bases each). This CDR3 contains 16 residues. V lost 0 bases and J 4 bases, leaving 17 bases between the germline ends. The germline gives CDR1 SGHNT, CDR2 YYREEE (reference sequence). Written as DNA, the CDR3 is TGTGCCAGCAGCTTGGGCCACCGGGACCTACGTTACGAGCAGTACTTC. As protein: CASSLGHRDLRYEQYF.

This clone appeared once. The gene calls are TRBV6-5 and TRBJ2-5; D is tentatively TRBD1 or TRBD2 (5 bases each). CDR1 MNHEY and CDR2 SVGAGI come from the germline V gene. V shed 4 bases and J shed 5 bases, with 14 bases lying between them. The CDR3 contains 14 residues. The CDR3 DNA sequence: TGTGCCAGCAGTTCCCGGGCCGAGGGGGAGACCCAGTACTTC. This translates into CASSSRAEGETQYF.

V is TRBV27 and J is TRBJ2-3; perhaps D is TRBD1 or TRBD2 (7 bases each). V shed 7 bases and J shed 7 bases, with 24 bases lying between them. The CDR3 has 16 amino acids. Germline V gene lookup returns CDR1 MNHEY and CDR2 SMNVEV (reference sequence). The CDR3 sequence is CASTPSAGQIMNTQYF. DNA for the CDR3: TGTGCCAGCACCCCCTCAGCGGGACAGATAATGAATACGCAGTATTTT.

This sequence joins TRBV27 and TRBJ2-7; TRBD2 matches at 10 bases. Germline loops: CDR1 MNHEY, CDR2 SMNVEV (reference sequence). V was clipped by 1 base and J by 4 bases; unmatched bases: 4. The CDR3 length is 15 residues. CDR3 residues: CASSLLAGGEYEQYF. The CDR3 bases are TGTGCCAGCAGTTTATTAGCGGGAGGCGAGTACGAGCAGTACTTC.

V is TRBV5-1 and J is TRBJ2-3, with D possibly TRBD1 on 5 matching bases. Trimming took off 0 bases at V and 3 bases at J, with 11 bases between the two ends. The CDR3 runs to 15 residues. Looked up from germline, CDR1 is SGHRS and CDR2 is YFSETQ. CDR3 sequence reads: CASSLEGRATDTQYF. DNA of the CDR3: TGCGCCAGCAGCTTGGAGGGCAGGGCGACAGATACGCAGTATTTT. Complete variable domain (other parts from reference TRBV5-1 and TRBJ2-3): KAGVTQTPRYLIKTRGQQVTLSCSPISGHRSVSWYQQTPGQGLQFLFEYFSETQRNKGNFPGRFSGRQFSNSRSEMNVSTLELGDSALYLCASSLEGRATDTQYFGPGTRLTVL.

J is TRBJ2-7 and V is TRBV27; 7 bases are shared with TRBD1. Trimming took 6 bases from V and 0 from J; bases not matched to a gene: 8. This CDR3 contains 15 residues. The germline V gene has CDR1 MNHEY and CDR2 SMNVEV (reference sequence). The CDR3 DNA reads as TGTGCCAGCAGACCGGGACAGATAAGCTCCTACGAGCAGTACTTC. It translates to CASRPGQISSYEQYF.